Below are 29 T cell receptor beta chains sequenced from a single sample in a study of cytomegalovirus exposure and HLA in healthy donors. PCR involved 60 Vbeta and 13 Jbeta primers. TCRdb's table, derived via immunoSEQ multiplex PCR, lists solely in-frame clones and lacks some. In the table there are 180,000 or so clones, approximately 79% of which are singletons. Sequencing was performed on PBMCs. These receptors were taken from a man aged 40-49 years in good health and CMV-seropositive.

The genes are TRBV5-1 and TRBJ2-5; TRBD2 agrees at 10 bases. This CDR3 is 20 amino acids long. The germline gives CDR1 SGHRS, CDR2 YFSETQ. V was clipped by 4 bases and J by 2 bases; unmatched bases: 20. The CDR3 here is CASSGGGDLPGLAVQETQYF. The CDR3 coding sequence is TGCGCCAGCAGCGGGGGAGGAGACCTCCCCGGACTAGCGGTTCAAGAGACCCAGTACTTC. Combining the CDR3 with reference TRBV5-1 and TRBJ2-5 gives the whole variable domain KAGVTQTPRYLIKTRGQQVTLSCSPISGHRSVSWYQQTPGQGLQFLFEYFSETQRNKGNFPGRFSGRQFSNSRSEMNVSTLELGDSALYLCASSGGGDLPGLAVQETQYFGPGTRLLVL.

The rearrangement links TRBV4-2 to TRBJ2-2; TRBD1 might be the D (6 bases). V lost 2 bases to trimming and J lost 2 bases, with 12 bases between them. This CDR3 region has 16 residues. Germline lookup yields CDR1 LGHNA and CDR2 YNFKEQ. The chain's CDR3 is CASSQNDRSNTGELFF. The DNA of the CDR3 is TGTGCCAGCAGCCAAAATGACAGGAGTAACACCGGGGAGCTGTTTTTT.

The chain combines TRBV9 with TRBJ2-2; 8 bases fit TRBD1. Germline V gene sequence: CDR1 SGDLS, CDR2 YYNGEE. CDR3 length: 17 residues. The V segment lost 4 bases and the J segment 0 bases; nucleotides outside the gene matches: 8. As DNA, the CDR3 is TGTGCCAGCAGCCCTAATTACAGGGGGACGAACACCGGGGAGCTGTTTTTT. Amino acids: CASSPNYRGTNTGELFF.

This clone was seen a handful of times. This chain uses TRBV7-2 with TRBJ2-2; TRBD1 matches at 8 bases. Germline assignment: CDR1 SGHTA and CDR2 FQGNSA. The V gene end was trimmed by 4 bases and the J gene end by 5 bases; junction bases not matched to a gene: 12. This CDR3 spans 17 amino acids. DNA of the CDR3: TGTGCCAGCAGCTGGAGGACCGGGACAGGAGAAACCGGGGAGCTGTTTTTT. Encoded protein: CASSWRTGTGETGELFF.

The genes are TRBV29-1 and TRBJ2-7; D is perhaps TRBD1 (5 bases). Germline CDR1 and CDR2: SQVTM and ANQGSEA. The V end lost 4 bases, the J end lost 5 bases, and 12 bases lay between the germline ends. This CDR3 comprises 12 residues. The CDR3 nucleotides are TGCAGCGTTGTGGGGCGTGAGAACGAGCAGTACTTC. Translation: CSVVGRENEQYF.

The chain combines TRBV5-6 with TRBJ1-1, with TRBD1 matching 7 bases. The ends lost 0 bases at V and 2 bases at J; junction bases unmatched: 4. CDR3 length: 15 residues. Germline V gene sequence: CDR1 SGHDT, CDR2 YYEEEE. The CDR3 coding sequence is TGTGCCAGCAGCTTGGCCGGGACAGCCAACACTGAAGCTTTCTTT. This gives the protein CASSLAGTANTEAFF.

This clone was observed a handful of times. The rearrangement joins TRBV27 to TRBJ1-5; D may be TRBD1 (6 bases). The V gene's germline CDR1 is MNHEY and CDR2 SMNVEV (reference sequence). The V and J ends lost 4 bases and 0 bases respectively, with 13 bases between them. There are 16 residues in the CDR3. CDR3 nucleotide sequence: TGTGCCAGCAGTTCAGGACAGCAAAATAGCAATCAGCCCCAGCATTTT. Protein sequence: CASSSGQQNSNQPQHF.

The rearrangement uses TRBV10-3 and TRBJ2-3; TRBD2 agrees at 12 bases. There are 15 residues in the CDR3. CDR1 ENHRY and CDR2 SYGVKD come from the germline V gene. V was clipped by 6 bases and J by 1 base; unmatched bases: 2. CDR3 amino acids: CAISSSGRGTDTQYF. CDR3 in DNA: TGTGCCATCAGCTCTAGCGGGAGGGGCACAGATACGCAGTATTTT.

The genes are TRBV25-1 and TRBJ2-5; tentative D call: TRBD1 (5 bases). CDR3 length: 13 amino acids. Germline V CDR1 and CDR2: MGHDK, SYGVNS. Deletions cut 7 bases from V and 4 bases from J, with 13 bases between. The CDR3 reads CASNQGLGETQYF. CDR3 sequence (DNA): TGTGCCAGCAATCAGGGTTTAGGAGAGACCCAGTACTTC.

The V and J genes are TRBV5-8 and TRBJ1-1; the D is unclear. Germline V CDR1 and CDR2: SGHTS, YDEGEE. The length of the CDR3 is 15 residues. Trimming removed 4 bases from V and 1 base from J, with 14 bases in between. The CDR3 spells CASSPLVEQNTEAFF. The CDR3, as DNA: TGTGCCAGCAGCCCCTTGGTGGAGCAGAACACTGAAGCTTTCTTT.

This clone was detected only once. The chain uses TRBV2 and TRBJ2-5; 10 bases are a match to TRBD2. V was pared by 7 bases and J by 5 bases, with 7 bases of the junction left unmatched. CDR3 length: 14 residues. CDR1 is SNHLY, CDR2 FYNNEI, per germline. The CDR3 region is CASKEREGGETQYF. The CDR3 nucleotides are TGTGCCAGCAAGGAGCGGGAGGGGGGGGAGACCCAGTACTTC. The complete variable domain, with remaining parts taken from reference TRBV2 and TRBJ2-5, reads EPEVTQTPSHQVTQMGQEVILRCVPISNHLYFYWYRQILGQKVEFLVSFYNNEISEKSEIFDDQFSVERPDGSNFTLKIRSTKLEDSAMYFCASKEREGGETQYFGPGTRLLVL.

The CDR3: CASASRTGGAYGYTF. The CDR3 nucleotides are TGTGCCAGCGCCTCACGCACAGGGGGCGCCTATGGCTACACCTTC. V and J are TRBV28 and TRBJ1-2, with 9 positions matching TRBD1. V lost 8 bases and J lost 4; bases outside the gene matches: 11. Germline loops: CDR1 MDHEN, CDR2 SYDVKM. There are 15 residues in the CDR3.

The genes are TRBV7-9 and TRBJ1-2; D is possibly TRBD1 (5 bases). Germline CDR1 and CDR2: SEHNR and FQNEAQ (reference sequence). Trimming shortened V by 5 bases and J by 5 bases, and 9 bases separated the two germline ends. The CDR3 runs 12 residues. CDR3 region: CASSPDRYGYTF. The CDR3, as DNA: TGTGCCAGCAGCCCAGACAGATATGGCTACACCTTC.

The rearrangement links TRBV2 to TRBJ1-4; D is possibly TRBD1 (6 bases). Per the germline V gene, CDR1 is SNHLY and CDR2 is FYNNEI. This CDR3 comprises 15 residues. Trimming removed 6 bases from V and 0 bases from J, with 11 bases in between. In nucleotides, the CDR3 is TGTGCCAGCAGGAGAGACAGGACAACTAATGAAAAACTGTTTTTT. It specifies CASRRDRTTNEKLFF.

The chain uses TRBV2 and TRBJ1-2; TRBD1 matches 7 bases. The J segment lost 6 bases and the V segment lost 0 bases, leaving 7 bases of the junction unmatched. Germline values: CDR1 SNHLY, CDR2 FYNNEI. CDR3 length: 15 residues. The CDR3 nucleotides read TGTGCCAGCAGTGAAGCGGCTAGGGGGCGGAATGGCTACACCTTC. This translates into CASSEAARGRNGYTF.

This clone was seen only a few times. J is TRBJ2-1 and V is TRBV6-5; 10 nucleotides line up with TRBD2. Germline assignment: CDR1 MNHEY and CDR2 SVGAGI. V shed 5 bases, J shed 7 bases, and the junction held 8 bases outside the gene matches. The CDR3 totals 15 residues. CDR3 sequence: CASSIVAGGTNEQFF. The DNA for the CDR3 is TGTGCCAGCAGTATCGTAGCGGGGGGTACGAATGAGCAGTTCTTC.

The rearrangement uses TRBV7-3 and TRBJ2-1; 12 bases map to TRBD2. The CDR3 runs 14 residues. Germline CDR1 reads SGHTA; CDR2 reads FQGTGA. After removal of 4 bases from V and 9 bases from J, the junction contained 4 bases not matched to a gene. The chain's CDR3 is CASSSSGRGGEQFF. The CDR3 nucleotides are TGTGCCAGCAGCTCTAGCGGGAGGGGAGGTGAGCAGTTCTTC.

This clone has only one observation. The chain uses TRBV9 and TRBJ2-1; 12 bases are shared with TRBD2. V lost 5 bases and J lost 7; bases outside the gene matches: 13. Germline lookup yields CDR1 SGDLS and CDR2 YYNGEE. The CDR3 has 17 residues. Here the CDR3 reads CASSRTTSGSGMNEQFF. The CDR3 region has the DNA TGTGCCAGCAGTCGAACGACTAGCGGGAGCGGTATGAATGAGCAGTTCTTC. The full variable domain, with the rest looked up from reference TRBV9 and TRBJ2-1, is DSGVTQTPKHLITATGQRVTLRCSPRSGDLSVYWYQQSLDQGLQFLIQYYNGEERAKGNILERFSAQQFPDLHSELNLSSLELGDSALYFCASSRTTSGSGMNEQFFGPGTRLTVL.

The chain joins TRBV28 to TRBJ1-1; TRBD1 matches 7 bases. Germline trimming cut 7 bases from V and 1 base from J; bases unmatched to any gene: 6. Germline lookup yields CDR1 MDHEN and CDR2 SYDVKM. This CDR3 spans 14 amino acids. The CDR3 is CASNEPGGNTEAFF. CDR3 DNA: TGTGCCAGCAACGAACCAGGGGGGAACACTGAAGCTTTCTTT. The variable domain in full, completed from reference TRBV28 and TRBJ1-1, reads DVKVTQSSRYLVKRTGEKVFLECVQDMDHENMFWYRQDPGLGLRLIYFSYDVKMKEKGDIPEGYSVSREKKERFSLILESASTNQTSMYLCASNEPGGNTEAFFGQGTRLTVV.

The rearrangement joins TRBV5-6 to TRBJ2-2; TRBD1 is a possible D gene (7 bases). Trimming removed 5 bases at V and 6 bases at J, with 17 bases between. The CDR3 contains 15 residues. The germline CDR1 and CDR2 sequences are SGHDT and YYEEEE. Here the CDR3 DNA reads TGTGCCAGCAGACTACAGGGGAGGTCGGCCGGGGAGCTGTTTTTT. It yields the protein CASRLQGRSAGELFF.

The rearrangement joins TRBV5-6 to TRBJ2-2, with a possible D match to TRBD2 (6 bases). Trimming shortened V by 0 bases and J by 6 bases, and 12 bases separated the two germline ends. Germline CDR1 SGHDT, CDR2 YYEEEE. The CDR3 contains 15 residues. CDR3 nucleotides: TGTGCCAGCAGCTTGGCACTAGCACGGCCCGGGGAGCTGTTTTTT. Translation: CASSLALARPGELFF.

The chain is built from TRBV4-1 and TRBJ2-5; unclear D gene. The CDR3 consists of 13 residues. V shed 1 base and J shed 4 bases, with 7 bases lying between them. The germline V gene has CDR1 MGHRA and CDR2 YSYEKL. CDR3 sequence (DNA): TGCGCCAGCAGCCAAGTCCTAGGAGAGACCCAGTACTTC. It yields the protein CASSQVLGETQYF.

The J gene is TRBJ2-5, the V gene TRBV28; TRBD1 or TRBD2 may be the D gene (5 bases each). The J call may be faulty, since TRBJ2-7 better matches the DNA end. CDR3 length: 10 amino acids. Germline CDR1 MDHEN, CDR2 SYDVKM. The CDR3 reads CASGGYEQYF. In DNA, the CDR3 is TGTGCCAGCGGGGGCTACGAGCAGTACTTC.

This clone appeared a few times. This rearrangement joins TRBV6-1 to TRBJ2-5; possibly TRBD1 for D (6 bases). The J call may be faulty, since TRBJ2-7 better matches the DNA end. This CDR3 has 14 residues. Germline CDR1 MNHNS, CDR2 SASEGT. The CDR3 region is CASSPPDSSYEQYF. The CDR3 DNA reads TGTGCCAGCAGTCCGCCGGACAGCTCCTACGAGCAGTACTTC.

The genes are TRBV6-1 and TRBJ2-2, with D possibly TRBD1 on 6 matching bases. This CDR3 has 18 amino acids. Germline loops: CDR1 MNHNS, CDR2 SASEGT. With 2 bases removed from V and 2 bases from J, the gap between germline ends came to 18 bases. The CDR3 nucleotides are TGTGCCAGCAGTGAATCCCACTCGGCAGGGGTCAACACCGGGGAGCTGTTTTTT. It translates to CASSESHSAGVNTGELFF.

This chain uses TRBV28 with TRBJ2-2; 7 nucleotides agree with TRBD2. Trimming took 3 bases from V and 6 from J; bases not matched to a gene: 16. The length of the CDR3 is 18 residues. Germline CDR1 reads MDHEN; CDR2 reads SYDVKM. This chain's CDR3 is CASSLPMAREGRPGELFF. The CDR3 DNA is TGTGCCAGCAGTTTGCCGATGGCGAGGGAGGGGAGGCCCGGGGAGCTGTTTTTT.

The chain links TRBV7-6 to TRBJ1-1, with 7 nucleotides matching TRBD1. Trimming removed 5 bases from V and 0 bases from J; junction bases left unmatched: 6. The CDR3 covers 15 residues. Germline CDR1 SGHVS, CDR2 FNYEAQ. CDR3 in amino acids: CASSDRQGMNTEAFF. For the CDR3, the DNA is TGTGCCAGCAGCGATCGACAGGGAATGAACACTGAAGCTTTCTTT.

The rearrangement uses TRBV5-1 and TRBJ2-3; 9 nucleotides line up with TRBD1. The CDR3 loop spans 16 amino acids. Germline CDR1 SGHRS, CDR2 YFSETQ. V dropped 4 bases and J dropped 3; count of bases not matched to a gene: 9. CDR3 in DNA: TGCGCCAGCAGCACATGGGGGGACAGGGTGACAGATACGCAGTATTTT. Protein product: CASSTWGDRVTDTQYF.

The chain has TRBV13 and TRBJ1-2; 8 positions agree with TRBD1. The germline V gene encodes CDR1 PRHDT and CDR2 FYEKMQ (reference sequence). With V trimmed by 0 bases and J by 5 bases, 8 bases remained unmatched. The CDR3 has 16 residues. Here the CDR3 DNA reads TGTGCCAGCAGCTTAGGAGAGGGGGACAGGTCGTATGGCTACACCTTC. Translating it yields CASSLGEGDRSYGYTF.